The next 18 T cell receptor beta chains were all read from a single sample in a study of blood T cell repertoires in COVID-19. The data were produced by immunoSEQ multiplex PCR, yet TCRdb's version contains in-frame clones alone and is incomplete. This table holds 60,000 to 85,000 clones, around 88% found once. Sample: peripheral blood. These receptor sequences come from a human donor in a cohort sampled during active COVID-19.

The V call is TRBV15, the J call TRBJ1-4, with a tentative D call TRBD1 (6 bases). Trimming stripped 2 bases from V and 4 bases from J, with 14 bases between. Germline CDR1 is LNHNV and CDR2 is YYDKDF (reference sequence). The CDR3 length is 16 residues. CDR3 sequence: CATSRSHRQDNEKLFF. In DNA form, the CDR3 reads TGTGCCACCAGCAGATCCCACCGACAGGATAATGAAAAACTGTTTTTT.

The chain carries TRBV7-2 and TRBJ1-1, with TRBD1 matching over 8 bases. The J segment lost 11 bases and the V segment lost 1 base, leaving 3 bases of the junction unmatched. The CDR3 is made up of 12 amino acids. The germline CDR1 and CDR2 sequences are SGHTA and FQGNSA. As DNA, the CDR3 is TGTGCCAGCAGCTTAGACAGGGGGAGGGCTTTCTTT. Its translation is CASSLDRGRAFF.

The chain is built from TRBV27 and TRBJ1-1; D might be TRBD1 (5 bases). The V end was cut by 5 bases, the J end by 5 bases, with 15 bases between. This CDR3 region has 14 residues. Germline CDR1 MNHEY, CDR2 SMNVEV (reference sequence). The CDR3 here is CASSTYTDRTEAFF. The CDR3 DNA sequence: TGTGCCAGCAGTACCTACACAGACAGAACTGAAGCTTTCTTT.

This clone was counted a single time. This chain links TRBV5-1 with TRBJ2-2; 8 positions agree with TRBD2. The junction had 8 bases not matched to a gene; V was cut back by 7 bases and J by 3 bases. Per germline, CDR1 SGHRS and CDR2 YFSETQ. The CDR3 covers 15 residues. The CDR3 DNA is TGCGCCAGCGCCCGGGGGGGGAGTGACACCGGGGAGCTGTTTTTT. Amino acid sequence: CASARGGSDTGELFF.

This rearrangement joins TRBV7-9 to TRBJ2-1; 10 bases are shared with TRBD2. The CDR3 spans 19 residues. J lost 7 bases, V lost 1 base, and 16 bases had no gene match. Per germline, CDR1 SEHNR and CDR2 FQNEAQ (reference sequence). This CDR3 reads CASSLDSVGLAGDPNEQFF. In nucleotides, the CDR3 is TGTGCCAGCAGCTTAGATTCGGTCGGGCTAGCGGGGGACCCTAATGAGCAGTTCTTC.

This clone was seen just once. The rearrangement joins TRBV3-1 (or the pseudogene TRBV3-2) to TRBJ1-3; 9 nucleotides line up with TRBD1. The CDR3 runs 15 residues. Trimming removed 7 bases from V and 2 bases from J; junction bases left unmatched: 6. The germline gives CDR1 LGHDT, CDR2 YNNKEL (reference sequence). CDR3 amino acids: CASTRDRVTGNTIYF. As DNA, the CDR3 is TGTGCCAGCACCCGGGACAGGGTAACTGGAAACACCATATATTTT.

A few counts support this clone. The rearrangement uses TRBV5-5 and TRBJ2-5; D is perhaps TRBD1 (5 bases). The CDR3 runs 12 residues. Germline CDR1 is SGHKS and CDR2 is YYEKEE (reference sequence). The V end lost 1 base, the J end lost 5 bases, and 6 bases lay between the germline ends. The CDR3 region has the DNA TGTGCCAGCAGCTTGCAGGGTGAGACCCAGTACTTC. As protein: CASSLQGETQYF.

The chain links TRBV30 to TRBJ2-5; TRBD1 is a possible D gene (5 bases). Germline V gene lookup returns CDR1 GTSNPN and CDR2 SVGIG (reference sequence). Deletions cut 4 bases from V and 4 bases from J, with 10 bases between. This CDR3 is built from 12 residues. This chain's CDR3 is CAWTGSTETQYF. The CDR3 DNA reads as TGTGCCTGGACAGGGTCCACAGAGACCCAGTACTTC.

The rearrangement uses TRBV6-6 and TRBJ1-6; TRBD1 might be the D (6 bases). V lost 6 bases, J lost 8 bases, and 17 bases lay in between. From germline, CDR1 is MNHNY and CDR2 SVGAGI (reference sequence). The CDR3 has 15 amino acids. DNA for the CDR3: TGTGCCAGCAGCGACTTAAGGGGGTACGATTCACCCCTCCACTTT. Residues: CASSDLRGYDSPLHF.

The chain is built from TRBV24-1 and TRBJ2-2, with 8 bases lining up with TRBD1. This CDR3 contains 15 residues. The V segment lost 7 bases and the J segment 1 base; nucleotides outside the gene matches: 4. Germline CDR1 is KGHDR and CDR2 is SFDVKD. The CDR3 DNA is TGTGCCACCAGGAGGGGACAGGAGAACACCGGGGAGCTGTTTTTT. It translates to CATRRGQENTGELFF.

This sequence joins TRBV3-1 (or the pseudogene TRBV3-2) and TRBJ1-2; 7 nucleotides match TRBD1. The V and J ends lost 4 bases and 9 bases, in that order; junction bases with no gene match: 14. This CDR3 has 15 residues. Germline loops: CDR1 LGHDT, CDR2 YNNKEL (reference sequence). CDR3 sequence: CASSLGPRQGPSYTF. The CDR3 nucleotides are TGTGCCAGCAGCCTGGGGCCCCGACAGGGACCGAGCTACACCTTC.

This rearrangement joins TRBV20-1 to TRBJ2-7; D is possibly TRBD2 (6 bases). The CDR3 is made up of 15 amino acids. The V gene's germline CDR1 is DFQATT and CDR2 SNEGSKA (reference sequence). V lost 6 bases and J 6 bases, leaving 24 bases between the germline ends. CDR3: CSASQGTQASGEQYF. CDR3 DNA sequence: TGCAGTGCAAGTCAAGGGACTCAGGCTTCTGGCGAGCAGTACTTC.

This rearrangement joins TRBV7-3 to TRBJ2-2, with D possibly TRBD2 on 6 matching bases. The CDR3 spans 14 residues. V lost 6 bases, J lost 3 bases, and 11 bases lay in between. Germline assignment: CDR1 SGHTA and CDR2 FQGTGA. Here the CDR3 reads CASREGPYTGELFF. CDR3 sequence (DNA): TGTGCCAGCAGGGAGGGCCCCTACACCGGGGAGCTGTTTTTT.

The chain couples TRBV19 to TRBJ2-7, with 8 bases fitting TRBD1. The CDR3 is made up of 14 amino acids. Per germline, CDR1 LNHDA and CDR2 SQIVND (reference sequence). V gave up 7 bases and J gave up 3 bases; unmatched junction bases: 8. This CDR3 reads CASTIGQGVYEQYF. The DNA for the CDR3 is TGTGCCAGTACTATCGGACAGGGCGTCTACGAGCAGTACTTC.

CDR3 in DNA: TGTGCCAGCAGTGCATTAGCGGGGAGCACAGATACGCAGTATTTT. Protein product: CASSALAGSTDTQYF. This chain uses TRBV6-4 with TRBJ2-3; 8 nucleotides line up with TRBD2. The V segment lost 4 bases and the J segment 0 bases; nucleotides outside the gene matches: 3. Germline loops: CDR1 MRHNA, CDR2 SNTAGT. CDR3 length: 15 amino acids.

The chain combines TRBV5-6 with TRBJ2-1; D remains ambiguous. Trimming pared 1 base from V and 4 bases from J, leaving 9 bases between. CDR3 size: 14 residues. Germline V gene lookup returns CDR1 SGHDT and CDR2 YYEEEE. CDR3 in DNA: TGTGCCAGCAGCTTGATCACATTTTACAATGAGCAGTTCTTC. Translating gives CASSLITFYNEQFF.

The chain couples TRBV24-1 to TRBJ2-7, with TRBD1 matching 12 bases. Germline CDR1 reads KGHDR; CDR2 reads SFDVKD. J gave up 3 bases and V 4 bases, and 9 bases lay outside the gene matches. The CDR3 is 17 residues long. This CDR3 reads CATSDPGTGGDLYEQYF. For the CDR3, the DNA is TGTGCCACCAGTGACCCAGGGACAGGGGGCGACCTCTACGAGCAGTACTTC.

The chain has TRBV2 and TRBJ2-5, with 7 bases that match TRBD2. The V segment lost 6 bases and the J segment 5 bases; nucleotides outside the gene matches: 12. CDR3 size: 15 residues. Germline V lookup: CDR1 SNHLY, CDR2 FYNNEI. CDR3 region: CASRAGTTLGETQYF. The CDR3 DNA reads as TGTGCCAGCAGGGCCGGGACTACCCTCGGGGAGACCCAGTACTTC.